This passage covers 28 T cell receptor beta chains from one sample sequenced in a study of identical twins. TCRdb re-derived calls from the 5' RACE reads in MiXCR, one entry per CDR3 protein. Found here are under 800,000 distinct CDR3 sequences, 21% of them singletons; the top ten hold over 4%. The sample also formed part of further work on T cells expressing NK-cell markers.

The sample was PBMCs. The receptors derive from a woman between 18 and 30 years old in good health.

This clonotype has a handful of counts. V usage is TRBV20-1 and J usage is TRBJ2-7; D might be TRBD2 (5 bases). The germline CDR1 and CDR2 sequences are DFQATT and SNEGSKA (reference sequence). V lost 6 bases and J lost 0, with 15 bases in between. This CDR3 has 14 amino acids. Written as DNA, the CDR3 is TGCAGTGCCACCGGACGTGGGAGCTCCTACGAGCAGTACTTC. It encodes CSATGRGSSYEQYF.

This clonotype was recorded a few times. This rearrangement joins TRBV20-1 to TRBJ2-7; tentative D call: TRBD1 (6 bases). Between the trimmed V and J ends, which lost 6 bases and 5 bases, there was a span of 23 bases. The CDR3 length is 15 residues. Germline V gene data show CDR1 as DFQATT and CDR2 as SNEGSKA (reference sequence). As DNA, the CDR3 is TGCAGTGCGGGGGCGGACGCAACTTATCCGGACGAGCAGTACTTC. The encoded protein is CSAGADATYPDEQYF.

J is TRBJ2-1 and V is TRBV20-1; 7 bases map to TRBD2. V gave up 5 bases and J gave up 9 bases; unmatched junction bases: 16. The CDR3 totals 15 residues. Germline values: CDR1 DFQATT, CDR2 SNEGSKA (reference sequence). The DNA for the CDR3 is TGCAGTGCTCCCGATCTCATTTCGACTAGCCCTGAGCAGTTCTTC. Translating gives CSAPDLISTSPEQFF.

This clonotype was seen repeatedly, ten times or more. The chain couples TRBV6-2 or TRBV6-3 to TRBJ2-1, with D perhaps matching TRBD1 (5 bases). The CDR3 is 16 amino acids. V was shortened by 0 bases and J by 4 bases, with 13 bases between the two germline ends. The germline gives CDR1 MNHEY, CDR2 SVGEGT. The DNA for the CDR3 is TGTGCCAGCAGTTACTCGATAACAGGCCTGTACAATGAGCAGTTCTTC. It codes for CASSYSITGLYNEQFF.

V and J are TRBV7-2 and TRBJ2-7; D unresolved. V was trimmed by 2 bases and J by 10 bases, leaving 15 bases between them. The CDR3 consists of 13 residues. Germline CDR1 and CDR2: SGHTA and FQGNSA. The CDR3 DNA follows: TGTGCCAGCAGCTTACTAGGGCAGGTGATCCAGTACTTC. Translating it yields CASSLLGQVIQYF. Full variable domain (remainder filled in from reference TRBV7-2 and TRBJ2-7): GAGVSQSPSNKVTEKGKDVELRCDPISGHTALYWYRQSLGQGLEFLIYFQGNSAPDKSGLPSDRFSAERTGGSVSTLTIQRTQQEDSAVYLCASSLLGQVIQYFGPGTRLTVT.

This clonotype was counted many times. The chain combines TRBV15 with TRBJ2-5; TRBD1 is a possible D gene (5 bases). From germline, CDR1 is LNHNV and CDR2 YYDKDF (reference sequence). The CDR3 runs to 15 residues. Trimming stripped 0 bases from V and 5 bases from J, with 13 bases between. CDR3 amino acids: CATSREPGSRETQYF. The CDR3 DNA reads as TGTGCCACCAGCAGAGAACCAGGGTCACGGGAGACCCAGTACTTC.

This clonotype was seen a few times. The chain has TRBV27 and TRBJ2-7, with D possibly matching TRBD1 (6 bases). CDR3 length: 17 amino acids. CDR1 and CDR2 (germline): MNHEY, SMNVEV (reference sequence). Between the trimmed V and J ends, which lost 10 bases and 2 bases, there was a span of 27 bases. CDR3 bases: TGTGCCACCCTGCACAGGAGAAGAGGGGACATACCCTACGAGCAGTACTTC. Its protein product is CATLHRRRGDIPYEQYF.

This CDR3 reads CSARASGATDTQYF. In nucleotides, the CDR3 is TGCAGTGCTAGAGCCAGCGGGGCTACAGATACGCAGTATTTT. This chain links TRBV20-1 with TRBJ2-3, with TRBD2 matching over 7 bases. Trimming took 1 base from V and 3 from J; bases not matched to a gene: 4. CDR1 and CDR2 from the germline V gene are DFQATT and SNEGSKA (reference sequence). This CDR3 region has 14 residues.

The sample holds a few counts of this clonotype. V is TRBV6-5 and J is TRBJ2-7; D is undetermined. Germline CDR1 reads MNHEY; CDR2 reads SVGAGI. V was trimmed by 2 bases and J by 2 bases, leaving 10 bases between them. CDR3 length: 14 amino acids. This CDR3 is CASSYRSATYEQYF. In DNA, the CDR3 is TGTGCCAGCAGTTACAGGTCCGCGACCTACGAGCAGTACTTC.

V and J are TRBV12-3 or TRBV12-4 and TRBJ2-1; D is uncertain. V lost 5 bases and J lost 9, with 11 bases in between. There are 12 residues in the CDR3. Here the CDR3 reads CASSTGVGEQFF. As DNA, the CDR3 is TGTGCCAGCAGTACTGGGGTGGGTGAGCAGTTCTTC.

This clonotype was seen a few times. The CDR3 region is CASSRRLAGGMETQYF. CDR3 sequence (DNA): TGTGCCAGCAGCCGAAGACTAGCGGGAGGGATGGAGACCCAGTACTTC. The chain joins TRBV7-8 to TRBJ2-5; 14 bases agree with TRBD2. In germline, CDR1 is SGHVS, CDR2 FQNEAQ. CDR3 length: 16 residues. V dropped 5 bases and J dropped 5; count of bases not matched to a gene: 7.

This clonotype appeared a few times. The chain is built from TRBV2 and TRBJ1-6, with D hard to call. Germline V gene lookup returns CDR1 SNHLY and CDR2 FYNNEI. Between the trimmed V and J ends, which lost 7 bases and 3 bases, there was a span of 22 bases. The CDR3 is 18 residues long. CDR3 protein: CASNLTPNTRIYNSPLHF. The DNA for the CDR3 is TGTGCCAGCAATCTCACCCCGAACACTAGGATCTATAATTCACCCCTCCACTTT.

V and J are TRBV12-3 or TRBV12-4 and TRBJ2-1; D perhaps matches TRBD2 (6 bases). The CDR3 is 16 amino acids. Trimming stripped 4 bases from V and 0 bases from J, with 13 bases between. CDR3 DNA sequence: TGTGCCAGCAGTTCCCTCGGGGGTAGCTCCTACAATGAGCAGTTCTTC. This gives the protein CASSSLGGSSYNEQFF.

In DNA form, the CDR3 reads TGCGCCAGCAGTTTCATAGGAAAGAGGGAGAGGGACGAGCAGTACTTC. It codes for CASSFIGKRERDEQYF. The chain combines TRBV5-1 with TRBJ2-7, with a weak D call TRBD2 (5 bases). The germline V and J ends were trimmed by 5 bases and 5 bases, with 23 bases remaining between them. Germline lookup yields CDR1 SGHRS and CDR2 YFSETQ. This CDR3 is built from 16 residues. Filled out from reference TRBV5-1 and TRBJ2-7, the complete variable domain reads KAGVTQTPRYLIKTRGQQVTLSCSPISGHRSVSWYQQTPGQGLQFLFEYFSETQRNKGNFPGRFSGRQFSNSRSEMNVSTLELGDSALYLCASSFIGKRERDEQYFGPGTRLTVT.

About this clonotype itself: Since the CDR3 does not end with the conserved phenylalanine or tryptophan, this likely comes from a read error. This chain uses TRBV7-7 with TRBJ2-1; D not certain. This CDR3 region has 15 residues. Germline V CDR1 and CDR2: SSHAT, FNYEAQ (reference sequence). The DNA of the CDR3 is TGTGCTAGCAGCTTAGCTCCCACTCCTGGAAATGAGCAGTTCCTC. It codes for CASSLAPTPGNEQFL.

This clonotype was seen only a few times. Because the CDR3 is missing its conserved closing phenylalanine or tryptophan, this is likely a read error. The chain links TRBV12-3 or TRBV12-4 to TRBJ2-1; perhaps TRBD2 as D (5 bases). This CDR3 contains 13 residues. V was cut by 3 bases and J by 13 bases, with 16 bases left in between. The CDR3 reads CASSFEGPGGQFL. The CDR3 DNA reads TGTGCCAGCAGTTTCGAGGGTCCAGGAGGCCAGTTCTTG.

The table lists this clonotype with many counts. The gene calls are TRBV6-1 and TRBJ1-2; D perhaps matches TRBD1 (6 bases). The CDR3 totals 14 residues. The germline gives CDR1 MNHNS, CDR2 SASEGT. The ends were cut back, 7 bases at V and 2 bases at J, with 14 bases in the middle. The CDR3 here is CASTHQGGNYGYTF. The CDR3 nucleotides are TGTGCCAGCACCCACCAAGGGGGGAACTATGGCTACACCTTC.

This chain connects TRBV6-5 to TRBJ2-3; TRBD1 matches 8 bases. Germline trimming cut 5 bases from V and 8 bases from J; bases unmatched to any gene: 0. Germline CDR1 reads MNHEY; CDR2 reads SVGAGI. There are 11 residues in the CDR3. The CDR3 spells CASSGQGTQYF. In DNA, the CDR3 is TGTGCCAGCAGTGGACAGGGTACGCAGTATTTT.

CDR3 sequence: CASSLFPGGTGELFF. Here the CDR3 DNA reads TGCGCCAGCAGCTTGTTCCCGGGGGGCACCGGGGAGCTGTTTTTT. The genes are TRBV5-1 and TRBJ2-2; 7 nucleotides line up with TRBD2. V gave up 1 base and J gave up 4 bases; unmatched junction bases: 4. CDR3 size: 15 residues. The germline gives CDR1 SGHRS, CDR2 YFSETQ.

The chain has TRBV20-1 and TRBJ2-2; D remains ambiguous. Trimming pared 4 bases from V and 0 bases from J, leaving 6 bases between. There are 13 residues in the CDR3. Looked up from germline, CDR1 is DFQATT and CDR2 is SNEGSKA (reference sequence). The CDR3 protein is CSATRSNTGELFF. The CDR3 region has the DNA TGCAGTGCTACCAGGTCGAACACCGGGGAGCTGTTTTTT.

This clonotype has only a few counts. The chain carries TRBV20-1 and TRBJ1-1; D is uncertain. The germline CDR1 and CDR2 sequences are DFQATT and SNEGSKA (reference sequence). CDR3 length: 17 amino acids. V shed 0 bases and J shed 2 bases, with 19 bases lying between them. The CDR3: CSARDAAAYGSNTEAFF. CDR3 nucleotides: TGCAGTGCTAGAGATGCGGCAGCTTATGGTAGTAACACTGAAGCTTTCTTT.

The rearrangement uses TRBV20-1 and TRBJ2-5; 7 bases align to TRBD2. Germline CDR1 DFQATT, CDR2 SNEGSKA (reference sequence). Losses at the gene ends were 5 bases for V and 4 bases for J; bases not matched to a gene: 19. The CDR3 totals 17 residues. CDR3 in amino acids: CSAVLAGASTGRETQYF. DNA for the CDR3: TGCAGTGCTGTCCTGGCGGGAGCTTCGACCGGACGAGAGACCCAGTACTTC.

The genes are TRBV5-6 and TRBJ2-4; 7 positions match TRBD1. Germline V gene data show CDR1 as SGHDT and CDR2 as YYEEEE. The trim removed 2 bases at V and 8 bases at J, leaving 10 bases unmatched. This CDR3 has 15 residues. DNA of the CDR3: TGTGCCAGCAGCTTAGTCAAGGCAGGGGGAGACATTCAGTACTTC. Residues: CASSLVKAGGDIQYF.

This clonotype was detected a few times. The chain combines TRBV15 with TRBJ2-5; D not resolved. The CDR3 sequence is 16 residues long. Trimming shortened V by 1 base and J by 4 bases, and 16 bases separated the two germline ends. Germline V gene sequence: CDR1 LNHNV, CDR2 YYDKDF (reference sequence). The CDR3 region has the DNA TGTGCCACCAGCAGAGTTCACTTCATTCTAGGAGAGACCCAGTACTTC. Translating gives CATSRVHFILGETQYF. The whole variable domain, filled in from reference TRBV15 and TRBJ2-5, reads DAMVIQNPRYQVTQFGKPVTLSCSQTLNHNVMYWYQQKSSQAPKLLFHYYDKDFNNEADTPDNFQSRRPNTSFCFLDIRSPGLGDTAMYLCATSRVHFILGETQYFGPGTRLLVL.

The rearrangement joins TRBV7-9 to TRBJ2-5; 9 positions match TRBD1. V dropped 5 bases and J dropped 3; count of bases not matched to a gene: 4. The germline CDR1 and CDR2 sequences are SEHNR and FQNEAQ (reference sequence). The CDR3 totals 14 residues. The chain's CDR3 is CASSTRTGEETQYF. The CDR3 DNA reads TGTGCCAGCAGCACGCGGACAGGGGAAGAGACCCAGTACTTC.

This clonotype was picked up a small number of times. This rearrangement joins TRBV5-1 to TRBJ2-5, with TRBD2 as a possible D gene (6 bases). CDR1 is SGHRS, CDR2 YFSETQ, per germline. CDR3 length equals 15 residues. Trimming stripped 0 bases from V and 4 bases from J, with 13 bases between. CDR3 coding DNA: TGCGCCAGCAGCTTGGCGGTCCTGGGGGGAGAGACCCAGTACTTC. It encodes CASSLAVLGGETQYF.

This clonotype has just a few counts. The chain has TRBV5-1 and TRBJ1-4, with D possibly matching TRBD1 (5 bases). The CDR3 loop spans 15 amino acids. V was pared by 0 bases and J by 8 bases, with 14 bases between. Germline CDR1 SGHRS, CDR2 YFSETQ. CDR3 DNA sequence: TGCGCCAGCAGCTTGGTGACAGCCGACTGGGAAAAACTGTTTTTT. Encoded protein: CASSLVTADWEKLFF.

The chain recombines TRBV19 with TRBJ2-7; D not resolved. Germline CDR1 is LNHDA and CDR2 is SQIVND (reference sequence). This CDR3 region has 13 residues. V was pared by 6 bases and J by 3 bases, with 12 bases between. This CDR3 reads CASSFSWGYEQYF. CDR3 bases: TGTGCCAGTAGCTTCTCTTGGGGCTACGAGCAGTACTTC.